These 12 T cell receptor beta chains were sequenced from one sample in a study of blood T cell repertoires in COVID-19. The repertoire was sequenced with immunoSEQ multiplex PCR; TCRdb's copy has only in-frame clones and lacks some. The data contain over 45,000 clones, 75% to 90% of them seen just once; the ten biggest clones take up around 50%. The sequencing sample was made of peripheral blood. The receptors were gathered from a man in his 70s with acute or convalescent COVID-19.

This clone was counted once. The J gene is TRBJ2-5, the V gene TRBV6-5; a weak D match, TRBD2 (5 bases). V lost 0 bases, J lost 5 bases, and 10 bases lay in between. The CDR3 length is 14 residues. Looked up from germline, CDR1 is MNHEY and CDR2 is SVGAGI. The CDR3 protein is CASSYSGDRETQYF. The CDR3 DNA is TGTGCCAGCAGTTACTCGGGAGATCGGGAGACCCAGTACTTC.

The V gene is TRBV28, the J gene TRBJ1-1; 8 positions agree with TRBD1. Germline V lookup: CDR1 MDHEN, CDR2 SYDVKM. J was trimmed by 2 bases and V by 6 bases; bases with no gene match: 8. There are 15 residues in the CDR3. The DNA for the CDR3 is TGTGCCAGCAGAATCTGGACAGGGCGAAACACTGAAGCTTTCTTT. Protein: CASRIWTGRNTEAFF.

The gene calls are TRBV7-2 and TRBJ1-5, with a weak D call TRBD1 (5 bases). CDR1 is SGHTA and CDR2 is FQGNSA in the germline V gene. The CDR3 is made up of 15 amino acids. V shed 5 bases and J shed 5 bases, with 16 bases lying between them. CDR3 coding DNA: TGTGCCAGCAGCCTGCATGGCGGGGGGGATCAGCCCCAGCATTTT. It yields the protein CASSLHGGGDQPQHF.

This clone was seen once. The V call is TRBV5-8, the J call TRBJ2-2; tentative D call: TRBD1 (5 bases). With 2 bases removed from V and 3 bases from J, the gap between germline ends came to 5 bases. Germline V CDR1 and CDR2: SGHTS, YDEGEE. This CDR3 spans 13 amino acids. The CDR3 sequence is CASSFRDTGELFF. DNA for the CDR3: TGTGCCAGCAGCTTCAGGGACACCGGGGAGCTGTTTTTT. Variable domain in full (rest from reference TRBV5-8 and TRBJ2-2): EAGVTQSPTHLIKTRGQQATLRCSPISGHTSVYWYQQALGLGLQFLLWYDEGEERNRGNFPPRFSGRQFPNYSSELNVNALELEDSALYLCASSFRDTGELFFGEGSRLTVL.

In its sample, this clone was seen a few times. The genes are TRBV6-5 and TRBJ1-1; D is undetermined. CDR3 length equals 13 residues. V gave up 6 bases and J gave up 0 bases, with 8 bases separating them. Germline V CDR1 and CDR2: MNHEY, SVGAGI. The CDR3 reads CASRAAMNTEAFF. The CDR3 DNA follows: TGTGCCAGCAGAGCGGCAATGAACACTGAAGCTTTCTTT.

The V gene is TRBV7-2, the J gene TRBJ2-1; D not resolved. The CDR3 has 13 amino acids. Germline loops: CDR1 SGHTA, CDR2 FQGNSA. Trimming took off 1 base at V and 6 bases at J, with 7 bases between the two ends. CDR3 residues: CASSLVLRNEQFF. CDR3 coding DNA: TGTGCCAGCAGCTTAGTCCTTCGCAATGAGCAGTTCTTC.

The J gene is TRBJ1-1, the V gene TRBV18; D is unresolved. Germline V gene sequence: CDR1 KGHSH, CDR2 LQKENI. Trimming took 0 bases from V and 2 from J, leaving 7 bases between them. The CDR3 spans 14 residues. CDR3 DNA: TGTGCCAGCTCACCACCTCCGGTTAACACTGAAGCTTTCTTT. It yields the protein CASSPPPVNTEAFF.

The chain couples TRBV25-1 to TRBJ1-6, with 8 bases lining up with TRBD1. CDR3 length: 16 amino acids. The germline V gene has CDR1 MGHDK and CDR2 SYGVNS. The V gene end was trimmed by 9 bases and the J gene end by 1 base; junction bases not matched to a gene: 8. CDR3 residues: CASRPGGSSYNSPLHF. For the CDR3, the DNA is TGTGCCAGTAGACCAGGGGGCAGTTCCTATAATTCACCCCTCCACTTT.

The chain uses TRBV6-5 and TRBJ1-6, with 7 positions matching TRBD1. V gave up 7 bases and J gave up 0 bases; unmatched junction bases: 3. Germline CDR1 and CDR2: MNHEY and SVGAGI. The CDR3 has 15 residues. The CDR3 DNA sequence: TGTGCCAGCACGGACAGGAGCTCCTATAATTCACCCCTCCACTTT. Residues: CASTDRSSYNSPLHF.

The chain uses TRBV6-5 and TRBJ1-5; D unclear. The germline V and J ends were trimmed by 10 bases and 2 bases, with 12 bases remaining between them. CDR1 and CDR2 from the germline V gene are MNHEY and SVGAGI. This CDR3 is 13 amino acids long. The CDR3 DNA reads TGTGCCACCTGCCGAGAAGGCAATCAGCCCCAGCATTTT. Translation gives CATCREGNQPQHF.

In DNA form, the CDR3 reads TGTGCCAGCAGTTCCAACAGCCGTAATGAAAAACTGTTTTTT. As protein: CASSSNSRNEKLFF. The chain couples TRBV3-1 (or the pseudogene TRBV3-2) to TRBJ1-4; unclear D gene. The CDR3 is made up of 14 amino acids. V lost 6 bases, J lost 4 bases, and 12 bases lay in between. Germline CDR1 LGHDT, CDR2 YNNKEL (reference sequence).

The CDR3 reads CASSQYRLAYGYTF. The CDR3 DNA sequence: TGTGCCAGCAGCCAGTACCGACTCGCCTATGGCTACACCTTC. The chain links TRBV3-1 (or the pseudogene TRBV3-2) to TRBJ1-2; D is uncertain. The CDR3 totals 14 residues. Germline assignment: CDR1 LGHDT and CDR2 YNNKEL (reference sequence). Trimming took off 3 bases at V and 4 bases at J, with 12 bases between the two ends.